These 25 T cell receptor beta chains were sequenced from one sample in a study of blood T cell repertoires in COVID-19. Produced via immunoSEQ multiplex PCR; TCRdb's table is partial and in-frame only. This table holds 150,000 to 200,000 clones, around four fifths found once. The sequencing sample was made of peripheral blood. The receptors derive from a woman aged 70 to 79 with COVID-19, enrolled during active disease.

The chain carries TRBV5-1 and TRBJ1-6; D gene uncertain. V was clipped by 0 bases and J by 9 bases, with 16 bases between them. Looked up from germline, CDR1 is SGHRS and CDR2 is YFSETQ. This CDR3 is 16 amino acids long. CDR3 in amino acids: CASSLAASAIGSPLHF. Here the CDR3 DNA reads TGCGCCAGCAGCTTGGCCGCAAGTGCCATCGGTTCACCCCTCCACTTT.

This chain connects TRBV7-7 to TRBJ2-7; 10 bases are shared with TRBD1. With V trimmed by 3 bases and J by 5 bases, 4 bases remained unmatched. The CDR3 contains 14 residues. Per the germline V gene, CDR1 is SSHAT and CDR2 is FNYEAQ (reference sequence). The CDR3 DNA reads as TGTGCCAGCAGCTTGGGACAGGGGTGGGACGAGCAGTACTTC. It yields the protein CASSLGQGWDEQYF.

The DNA for the CDR3 is TGTGCCAGCAGCCAAGTGTCAGGGGCCACTGAAGCTTTCTTT. Translating gives CASSQVSGATEAFF. The gene calls are TRBV3-1 (or the pseudogene TRBV3-2) and TRBJ1-1, with a tentative D call TRBD1 (6 bases). Germline CDR1 LGHDT, CDR2 YNNKEL (reference sequence). CDR3 length: 14 residues. Trimming cost V 1 base and J 4 bases, with 10 bases left between them.

The rearrangement links TRBV20-1 to TRBJ1-1; perhaps TRBD1 as D (6 bases). Germline V lookup: CDR1 DFQATT, CDR2 SNEGSKA (reference sequence). V lost 6 bases, J lost 3 bases, and 23 bases lay in between. There are 16 residues in the CDR3. This CDR3 reads CSASGWGGGWDTEAFF. In DNA, the CDR3 is TGCAGTGCAAGTGGATGGGGAGGGGGATGGGACACTGAAGCTTTCTTT.

There are a few counts of this clone. The chain links TRBV28 to TRBJ1-3; D is unclear. The length of the CDR3 is 13 residues. Per germline, CDR1 MDHEN and CDR2 SYDVKM. Trimming took 7 bases from V and 2 from J, leaving 9 bases between them. The DNA for the CDR3 is TGTGCCAGCACGGGTTTTACTGGAAACACCATATATTTT. This translates into CASTGFTGNTIYF.

Remarks on this clone: Other DNA variants within this sample encode the same CDR3. The chain has TRBV7-2 and TRBJ2-1; 7 positions agree with TRBD2. Germline lookup yields CDR1 SGHTA and CDR2 FQGNSA. With 3 bases clipped from V and 0 bases from J, the junction kept 2 bases outside the gene matches. The CDR3 has 15 residues. The CDR3 sequence: CASSFSGSSYNEQFF. CDR3 nucleotides: TGTGCCAGCAGCTTTAGCGGGTCCTCCTACAATGAGCAGTTCTTC.

This chain links TRBV4-3 with TRBJ2-3, with D uncertain. CDR3 size: 13 residues. CDR1 LGHNA and CDR2 YSLEER come from the germline V gene. Trimming took 0 bases from V and 2 from J, leaving 3 bases between them. The CDR3 DNA follows: TGCGCCAGCAGCCAAGATATCACAGATACGCAGTATTTT. Its protein is CASSQDITDTQYF.

The chain carries TRBV5-1 and TRBJ2-3; D is ambiguous. The ends were cut back, 0 bases at V and 2 bases at J, with 10 bases in the middle. The germline gives CDR1 SGHRS, CDR2 YFSETQ. The length of the CDR3 is 15 residues. This CDR3 is CASSLVPRSTDTQYF. The CDR3 nucleotides read TGCGCCAGCAGCTTGGTTCCCAGGTCCACAGATACGCAGTATTTT.

Concerning this clone itself: This sample includes further DNA sequences coding for the same CDR3. CDR3 sequence (DNA): TGTGCCAGCAGCTTAGGTGGGAGCGCAGATACGCAGTATTTT. It yields the protein CASSLGGSADTQYF. The chain carries TRBV7-8 and TRBJ2-3; D is perhaps TRBD2 (5 bases). From germline, CDR1 is SGHVS and CDR2 FQNEAQ. This CDR3 has 14 amino acids. The V gene lost 1 base and the J gene lost 4 bases, with 9 bases spanning the gap.

This chain connects TRBV18 to TRBJ1-5; TRBD1 matches at 7 bases. This CDR3 is built from 16 residues. CDR1 KGHSH and CDR2 LQKENI come from the germline V gene. The J segment lost 3 bases and the V segment lost 6 bases, leaving 11 bases of the junction unmatched. The CDR3 is CASSPSQGQYNQPQHF. For the CDR3, the DNA is TGTGCCAGCTCTCCATCACAGGGACAGTACAATCAGCCCCAGCATTTT. The full variable domain, with the rest looked up from reference TRBV18 and TRBJ1-5, is NAGVMQNPRHLVRRRGQEARLRCSPMKGHSHVYWYRQLPEEGLKFMVYLQKENIIDESGMPKERFSAEFPKEGPSILRIQQVVRGDSAAYFCASSPSQGQYNQPQHFGDGTRLSIL.

The J gene is TRBJ1-5, the V gene TRBV6-5, with 7 bases lining up with TRBD1. This CDR3 comprises 12 residues. CDR1 is MNHEY and CDR2 is SVGAGI in the germline V gene. J was trimmed by 5 bases and V by 5 bases; bases with no gene match: 0. Here the CDR3 DNA reads TGTGCCAGCAGTACAGGGGATCAGCCCCAGCATTTT. Translation gives CASSTGDQPQHF.

The chain uses TRBV7-9 and TRBJ2-7; TRBD1 might be the D (5 bases). Germline CDR1 is SEHNR and CDR2 is FQNEAQ (reference sequence). This CDR3 is 13 amino acids long. The V end was cut by 2 bases, the J end by 6 bases, with 11 bases between. CDR3: CASSLQGGVEQYF. The DNA of the CDR3 is TGTGCCAGCAGCTTACAGGGTGGGGTCGAGCAGTACTTC.

The genes are TRBV9 and TRBJ1-2; D is undetermined. Germline loops: CDR1 SGDLS, CDR2 YYNGEE. This CDR3 comprises 13 residues. The germline V and J ends were trimmed by 0 bases and 8 bases, with 11 bases remaining between them. This chain's CDR3 is CASSVVPDSGYTF. The CDR3 coding sequence is TGTGCCAGCAGCGTAGTGCCAGATTCCGGCTACACCTTC.

In nucleotides, the CDR3 is TGTGCCGGGGAGTTCGGAGGTCCTGCGACCGGCCAGTATTTT. Protein: CAGEFGGPATGQYF. This sequence joins TRBV7-9 and TRBJ2-3, with D possibly TRBD2 on 5 matching bases. The germline CDR1 and CDR2 sequences are SEHNR and FQNEAQ (reference sequence). The CDR3 length is 14 residues. Trimming took off 11 bases at V and 12 bases at J, with 27 bases between the two ends.

This chain links TRBV15 with TRBJ1-4; D possibly corresponds to TRBD1 (6 bases). The V and J ends lost 8 bases and 4 bases respectively, with 8 bases between them. CDR3 size: 12 residues. Looked up from germline, CDR1 is LNHNV and CDR2 is YYDKDF (reference sequence). In DNA, the CDR3 is TGTGCCACCGGACAGTTTAATGAAAAACTGTTTTTT. Encoded protein: CATGQFNEKLFF.

This clone was detected a few times. The gene calls are TRBV7-2 and TRBJ1-6, with D perhaps TRBD1 (6 bases). CDR3 length: 13 residues. Trimming left V 5 bases short and J 13 bases short, with 15 bases between. Germline V gene lookup returns CDR1 SGHTA and CDR2 FQGNSA. The CDR3 region is CASSTQQGLPLHF. CDR3 sequence (DNA): TGTGCCAGCAGCACCCAACAGGGCCTCCCCCTCCACTTT.

The V and J genes are TRBV6-2 or TRBV6-3 and TRBJ1-1; D is uncertain. The ends were cut back, 2 bases at V and 3 bases at J, with 7 bases in the middle. The V gene's germline CDR1 is MNHEY and CDR2 SVGEGT. The CDR3 sequence is 13 residues long. In DNA form, the CDR3 reads TGTGCCAGCAGTTACGTGCAGTACACTGAAGCTTTCTTT. It is translated as CASSYVQYTEAFF.

The chain uses TRBV2 and TRBJ2-5; D uncertain. CDR1 and CDR2 from the germline V gene are SNHLY and FYNNEI. The length of the CDR3 is 15 residues. Trimming cost V 1 base and J 7 bases, with 16 bases left between them. This CDR3 is CASSEDSTRVSTQYF. The CDR3 DNA sequence: TGTGCCAGCAGTGAAGACAGTACCAGAGTCTCGACCCAGTACTTC.

The rearrangement links TRBV5-4 to TRBJ2-1; 8 nucleotides align to TRBD2. There are 19 residues in the CDR3. Germline values: CDR1 SGHNT, CDR2 YYREEE (reference sequence). With V trimmed by 1 base and J by 3 bases, 15 bases remained unmatched. The CDR3 DNA follows: TGTGCCAGCAGCTTGCGTCGGGAGGGCCGCCGACTGGTCTACAATGAGCAGTTCTTC. The encoded protein is CASSLRREGRRLVYNEQFF.

This sequence joins TRBV7-9 and TRBJ2-1; no reliable D call. Deletions cut 1 base from V and 4 bases from J, with 5 bases between. CDR1 and CDR2 (germline): SEHNR, FQNEAQ (reference sequence). This CDR3 comprises 13 residues. The CDR3 reads CASSLGAYNEQFF. CDR3 sequence (DNA): TGTGCCAGCAGCTTAGGAGCTTACAATGAGCAGTTCTTC. Full variable domain (outside the CDR3, taken from reference TRBV7-9 and TRBJ2-1): DTGVSQNPRHKITKRGQNVTFRCDPISEHNRLYWYRQTLGQGPEFLTYFQNEAQLEKSRLLSDRFSAERPKGSFSTLEIQRTEQGDSAMYLCASSLGAYNEQFFGPGTRLTVL.

This clone is a singleton in its sample. The chain carries TRBV18 and TRBJ2-2; D gene ambiguous. The CDR3 sequence is 15 residues long. The germline gives CDR1 KGHSH, CDR2 LQKENI. The ends were cut back, 1 base at V and 7 bases at J, with 13 bases in the middle. DNA of the CDR3: TGTGCCAGCTCACCACAACAGCCAGAAGGCGGGGAGCTGTTTTTT. This gives the protein CASSPQQPEGGELFF.

Only a few counts were recorded for this clone. Within the sample, other DNA sequences also encode this same CDR3. The V and J genes are TRBV7-3 and TRBJ2-7; possible D gene TRBD1, 9 bases. Germline values: CDR1 SGHTA, CDR2 FQGTGA. Between the trimmed V and J ends, which lost 5 bases and 2 bases, there was a span of 16 bases. The length of the CDR3 is 15 residues. The CDR3 nucleotides are TGTGCCAGCAGCCCGGGAGGGACAGGGACCTACGAGCAGTACTTC. This gives the protein CASSPGGTGTYEQYF.

The chain links TRBV28 to TRBJ1-5, with D perhaps matching TRBD1 (5 bases). V lost 1 base and J 6 bases, leaving 16 bases between the germline ends. This CDR3 contains 16 residues. Germline loops: CDR1 MDHEN, CDR2 SYDVKM. The CDR3 nucleotides are TGTGCCAGCAGTTTATACGACAGTTCTTCCCCTCAGCCCCAGCATTTT. It specifies CASSLYDSSSPQPQHF.

The rearrangement links TRBV6-4 to TRBJ2-1; the match to TRBD2 covers 8 bases. CDR3 size: 15 residues. Per germline, CDR1 MRHNA and CDR2 SNTAGT. After removal of 5 bases from V and 4 bases from J, the junction contained 7 bases not matched to a gene. The CDR3 bases are TGTGCCAGCAGTCTAAGTAGCGGGACGTACAATGAGCAGTTCTTC. It is translated as CASSLSSGTYNEQFF.

V and J are TRBV5-4 and TRBJ2-4, with TRBD2 identical over 7 bases. The ends lost 0 bases at V and 8 bases at J; junction bases unmatched: 2. CDR1 is SGHNT, CDR2 YYREEE, per germline (reference sequence). CDR3 length equals 13 residues. The CDR3 bases are TGTGCCAGCAGCTTGGGCGGGAGAGACATTCAGTACTTC. Amino acids: CASSLGGRDIQYF.